This T cell receptor (beta chain) was sequenced in a study of blood T cells in healthy people across ages. Investigators took roughly 10 milliliters of peripheral blood from every donor. Then a second PCR, running about 6 to 12 cycles, was carried out with a sample-barcoded 5' primer and a J-beta primer mix. MiXCR, run by TCRdb on the 5' RACE reads, gives a single entry per CDR3 protein. The sample records roughly 800,000 distinct CDR3 sequences, 25% being singletons. This clonotype was recorded a few times. This sample was also put to use in a study of T cells of mothers and their children. From that study: In related and unrelated pairs alike, thymic selection shapes TCR recombination output, with inherited differences minor.

The TCR was taken from a boy aged 5 to 17 in good health. Material: blood.

CDR3 DNA sequence: TGCAGTGCTAGATATTCTACAGGGGTAACGAATGAAAAACTGTTTTTT. It specifies CSARYSTGVTNEKLFF. The chain recombines TRBV20-1 with TRBJ1-4; 7 positions agree with TRBD1. The V segment lost 2 bases and the J segment 5 bases; nucleotides outside the gene matches: 11. This CDR3 contains 16 residues. Germline V CDR1 and CDR2: DFQATT, SNEGSKA (reference sequence).